The present entry profiles one T cell receptor (beta chain) with its context. Its cognate antigen is unknown. The data originate from a study of graft-versus-host responses after intestinal transplantation. As for the study in general: Every transplant recipient was induced with anti-thymocyte globulin, then maintained on tacrolimus and steroids for two to four years.

Study-wide points: Allograft clonal ratios (graft-versus-host to host-versus-graft) were high in patients who had graft-donor T cell macrochimerism.

Profiling relied on immunoSEQ multiplex PCR, and the TCRdb table lists in-frame clones only, not all of them. Of around 77,000 clones listed, roughly 94% are singletons. With 1 base removed from V and 5 bases from J, the gap between germline ends came to 14 bases. The CDR3 covers 15 residues. CDR1 MGHDK and CDR2 SYGVNS come from the germline V gene. The specimen was unstimulated CD8+ T cells sorted from spleen or lymph node cells, collected before intestinal transplant. This chain joins TRBV25-1 and TRBJ2-5; no clear D. This clonotype was sampled from a human donor who received an intestinal transplant. As DNA, the CDR3 is TGTGCCAGCAGTGAATCGCAGGCTCCGATGGAGACCCAGTACTTC. It translates to CASSESQAPMETQYF.